This T cell receptor beta chain was sequenced during a study of blood T cell repertoires in COVID-19. Study information: From the United States, Italy and Spain came samples of acute and convalescent COVID-19. From T cells, B-cell-depleted T cells, or PBMCs came the material, which was cDNA or gDNA.

CDR3 length: 15 amino acids. V lost 1 base, J lost 1 base, and 10 bases lay in between. The V gene's germline CDR1 is LGHNA and CDR2 YNFKEQ. The table lists this clone with a count of one. TCRdb's table, derived via immunoSEQ multiplex PCR, lists solely in-frame clones and lacks some. This repertoire shows over 150,000 clones, approximately 88% found once; its top ten account for roughly 4%. The sequenced material came from peripheral blood. The sequence came from a woman aged 55-69 years who had recovered from COVID-19. This chain uses TRBV4-2 with TRBJ1-1, with D possibly matching TRBD1 (6 bases). The CDR3 region has the DNA TGTGCCAGCAGCCAAGGCGAGACAGGGAACACTGAAGCTTTCTTT. Its translation is CASSQGETGNTEAFF.